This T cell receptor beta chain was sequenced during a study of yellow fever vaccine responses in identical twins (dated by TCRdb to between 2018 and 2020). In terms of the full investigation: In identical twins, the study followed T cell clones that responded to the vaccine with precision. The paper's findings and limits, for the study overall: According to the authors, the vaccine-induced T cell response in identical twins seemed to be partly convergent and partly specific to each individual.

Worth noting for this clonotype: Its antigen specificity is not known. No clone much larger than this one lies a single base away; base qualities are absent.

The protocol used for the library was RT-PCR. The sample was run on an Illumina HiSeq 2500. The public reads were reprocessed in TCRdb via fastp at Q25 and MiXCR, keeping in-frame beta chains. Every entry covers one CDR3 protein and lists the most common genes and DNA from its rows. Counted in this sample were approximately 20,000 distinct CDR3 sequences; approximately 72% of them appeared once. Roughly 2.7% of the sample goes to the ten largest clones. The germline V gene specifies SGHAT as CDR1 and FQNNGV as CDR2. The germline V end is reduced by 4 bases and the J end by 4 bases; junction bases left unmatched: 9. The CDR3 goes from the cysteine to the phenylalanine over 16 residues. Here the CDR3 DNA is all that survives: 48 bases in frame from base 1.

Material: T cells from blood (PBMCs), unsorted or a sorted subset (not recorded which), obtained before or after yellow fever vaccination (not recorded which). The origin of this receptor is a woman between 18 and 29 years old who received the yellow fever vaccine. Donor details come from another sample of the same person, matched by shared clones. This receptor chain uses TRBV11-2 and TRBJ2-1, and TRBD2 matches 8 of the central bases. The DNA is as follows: TGTGCCAGCAGCTCTGTAGCGGGAAGCCCTTACAATGAGCAGTTCTTC. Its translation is CASSSVAGSPYNEQFF.